A selection of T cell receptor beta chains follows, all from one sample in a study of glioma-infiltrating T cells after dendritic cell vaccination. Produced via immunoSEQ multiplex PCR; TCRdb's table is partial and in-frame only. The data contain approximately 85,000 clones, approximately 81% of them singletons. Sequencing was performed on blood, taken after dendritic cell vaccination. Receptors were obtained from a human donor with glioblastoma. CDR3s include the opening cysteine and the closing phenylalanine or tryptophan. Each record gives: V gene, D gene, J gene, clone size, CDR3 protein, CDR3 DNA. The D gene is left open where the match is weak. A row's size may be missing; if present it is once, few, many or a size class.

TRBV9,-,TRBJ2-4,-,CASSVGPTTKNIQYF,TGTGCCAGCAGCGTTGGTCCGACAACCAAAAACATTCAGTACTTC
TRBV9,-,TRBJ1-5,-,CASSVDNGGNQPQHF,TGTGCCAGCAGCGTAGATAACGGGGGGAATCAGCCCCAGCATTTT
TRBV5-6,TRBD1,TRBJ1-2,-,CASSLGWTGENYGYTF,TGTGCCAGCAGCTTGGGATGGACAGGGGAGAACTATGGCTACACCTTC
TRBV7-2,-,TRBJ2-7,-,CASSLASGVLSYEQYF,TGTGCCAGCAGCTTAGCTAGCGGTGTTCTCTCCTACGAGCAGTACTTC
TRBV5-4,TRBD2,TRBJ2-1,-,CASSPGGLAADNEQFF,TGTGCCAGCAGCCCGGGGGGACTAGCGGCTGACAATGAGCAGTTCTTC
TRBV7-8,-,TRBJ2-1,-,CASSLVGGAGYNEQFF,TGTGCCAGCAGCTTAGTTGGGGGGGCGGGGTACAATGAGCAGTTCTTC
TRBV10-3,TRBD2,TRBJ2-3,once,CALGRGAGTDTQYF,TGTGCCTTGGGGCGGGGGGCCGGCACAGATACGCAGTATTTT
TRBV5-1,TRBD1,TRBJ2-7,-,CASSLAATGAYEQYF,TGCGCCAGCAGCTTGGCCGCAACAGGGGCCTACGAGCAGTACTTC
TRBV19,-,TRBJ1-2,-,CASSSGNYGYTF,TGTGCCAGTAGCTCAGGGAACTATGGCTACACCTTC
TRBV11-3,-,TRBJ1-5,-,CASSLAWEGDQPQHF,TGTGCCAGCAGCTTAGCCTGGGAGGGGGATCAGCCCCAGCATTTT
TRBV6-5,-,TRBJ2-2,-,CASSYSREKPTGELFF,TGTGCCAGCAGTTACTCGAGAGAGAAACCTACCGGGGAGCTGTTTTTT
TRBV7-6,TRBD2,TRBJ2-1,once,CASSLVTSGTYNEQFF,TGTGCCAGCAGCTTAGTGACTAGCGGCACCTACAATGAGCAGTTCTTC
TRBV19,TRBD2,TRBJ2-2,-,CASSIGGGTGELFF,TGTGCCAGTAGTATAGGGGGGGGGACCGGGGAGCTGTTTTTT
TRBV14,-,TRBJ1-1,-,CASSQYWGGTNTEAFF,TGTGCCAGCAGCCAATACTGGGGAGGGACGAACACTGAAGCTTTCTTT
TRBV28,-,TRBJ2-7,-,CASTLTGTLVYEQYF,TGTGCCAGCACCCTAACAGGCACCTTGGTCTACGAGCAGTACTTC
TRBV7-9,-,TRBJ1-2,once,CASSLGGRPNYGYTF,TGTGCCAGCAGCTTAGGGGGCAGACCAAACTATGGCTACACCTTC
TRBV9,-,TRBJ2-3,-,CASSVREGGERTDTQYF,TGTGCCAGCAGCGTTAGAGAGGGGGGGGAACGCACAGATACGCAGTATTTT
TRBV28,TRBD1,TRBJ1-2,-,CASGGGSNYGYTF,TGTGCCAGCGGAGGGGGCTCTAACTATGGCTACACCTTC
TRBV7-2,TRBD1,TRBJ1-1,-,CASSQDRVGPNTEAFF,TGTGCCAGCAGCCAGGACAGGGTGGGCCCAAACACTGAAGCTTTCTTT
TRBV5-1,TRBD1,TRBJ2-7,-,CASSYTGGSYEQYF,TGCGCCAGCAGCTACACAGGGGGCTCCTACGAGCAGTACTTC
TRBV19,-,TRBJ1-1,-,CASSLQENTEAFF,TGTGCCAGTAGTCTACAGGAGAACACTGAAGCTTTCTTT
TRBV5-5,TRBD1,TRBJ2-7,-,CASSVDRAYEQYF,TGTGCCAGCAGCGTAGACAGGGCCTACGAGCAGTACTTC
TRBV11-2,TRBD2,TRBJ2-3,-,CASSLEGGGTDTQYF,TGTGCCAGCAGCTTAGAGGGGGGGGGCACAGATACGCAGTATTTT
TRBV2,-,TRBJ2-7,-,CASNPGTSYEQYF,TGTGCCAGCAATCCCGGGACATCCTACGAGCAGTACTTC
TRBV2,TRBD1,TRBJ1-1,-,CASSEWGQGSVAFF,TGTGCCAGCAGTGAATGGGGACAGGGATCGGTAGCTTTCTTT
TRBV4-1,TRBD1,TRBJ2-7,few,CASSQPKTGLGEQYF,TGCGCCAGCAGCCAGCCCAAGACAGGGTTGGGCGAGCAGTACTTC
TRBV27,-,TRBJ2-2,-,CASTLGVPGELFF,TGTGCCAGCACCTTAGGGGTTCCCGGGGAGCTGTTTTTT